The 13 T cell receptor beta chains presented below share a single source sample, sequenced in a study of control samples from healthy donors and cancer patients. The assay was immunoSEQ multiplex PCR, and TCRdb's table has in-frame clones only and misses some. Of about 120,000 clones in the sample, around 92% are singletons; the top ten hold almost 40%. Input material: blood. The receptors here all came from a middle-aged man in good health.

The chain links TRBV18 to TRBJ1-3, with D perhaps TRBD1 (5 bases). Germline lookup yields CDR1 KGHSH and CDR2 LQKENI. CDR3 size: 15 residues. V lost 3 bases and J lost 0, with 9 bases in between. DNA of the CDR3: TGTGCCAGCTCACCTCGGGGGAGCTCTGGAAACACCATATATTTT. It codes for CASSPRGSSGNTIYF.

This clone was counted between two and nine times. The rearrangement links TRBV2 to TRBJ2-2, with D perhaps being TRBD1 or TRBD2 (5 bases each). Germline CDR1 is SNHLY and CDR2 is FYNNEI. V was shortened by 10 bases and J by 2 bases, with 14 bases between the two germline ends. This CDR3 has 14 amino acids. The CDR3 region is CATGAGPNTGELFF. CDR3 nucleotides: TGTGCCACCGGGGCGGGTCCCAACACCGGGGAGCTGTTTTTT.

The count of this clone is one. V is TRBV5-1 and J is TRBJ2-5, with 7 bases fitting TRBD1. Germline V gene data show CDR1 as SGHRS and CDR2 as YFSETQ. Trimming at V came to 5 bases and at J to 6 bases, leaving 7 bases not matched to a gene. CDR3 length: 13 amino acids. The CDR3 DNA sequence: TGCGCCAGCAGACCGGACAGGAGTCAGACCCAGTACTTC. Its translation is CASRPDRSQTQYF.

V is TRBV6-1 and J is TRBJ2-7; 11 bases are a match to TRBD2. The CDR3 runs to 18 residues. V lost 0 bases, J lost 1 base, and 8 bases stayed unmatched. Germline CDR1 and CDR2: MNHNS and SASEGT. The CDR3 sequence is CASSEAWLAGGPSYEQYF. The CDR3 DNA reads TGTGCCAGCAGTGAAGCGTGGCTAGCGGGGGGTCCTTCCTACGAGCAGTACTTC.

V is TRBV27 and J is TRBJ1-1; D may be TRBD1 (5 bases). The CDR3 spans 15 residues. The V gene lost 3 bases and the J gene lost 3 bases, with 14 bases spanning the gap. Germline lookup yields CDR1 MNHEY and CDR2 SMNVEV (reference sequence). The CDR3 protein is CASSFAPGGYTEAFF. The DNA of the CDR3 is TGTGCCAGCAGTTTCGCTCCGGGGGGGTACACTGAAGCTTTCTTT.

The chain recombines TRBV5-4 with TRBJ1-1; 11 nucleotides line up with TRBD1. The V gene end was trimmed by 2 bases and the J gene end by 4 bases; junction bases not matched to a gene: 10. The germline V gene has CDR1 SGHNT and CDR2 YYREEE (reference sequence). The CDR3 has 17 amino acids. The CDR3 is CASSFLYPGTGGTEAFF. In DNA, the CDR3 is TGTGCCAGCAGCTTCCTCTATCCCGGGACAGGGGGCACTGAAGCTTTCTTT.

CDR3 coding DNA: TGTGCCAGCTCACCACGAGAGGGGACCATCAATGAGCAGTTCTTC. It yields the protein CASSPREGTINEQFF. This chain uses TRBV18 with TRBJ2-1; D possibly uses TRBD1 or TRBD2 (5 bases each). The CDR3 has 15 amino acids. The germline CDR1 and CDR2 sequences are KGHSH and LQKENI. The germline V and J ends were trimmed by 1 base and 6 bases, with 13 bases remaining between them.

V is TRBV5-1 and J is TRBJ1-2; maybe TRBD1 (5 bases). This CDR3 region has 14 residues. V lost 4 bases and J 5 bases, leaving 15 bases between the germline ends. Germline values: CDR1 SGHRS, CDR2 YFSETQ. CDR3 DNA: TGCGCCAGCAGCGCCCAAGGGACGGCATATGGCTACACCTTC. Translated, it gives CASSAQGTAYGYTF. Drawing the rest from reference TRBV5-1 and TRBJ1-2, the complete variable domain is KAGVTQTPRYLIKTRGQQVTLSCSPISGHRSVSWYQQTPGQGLQFLFEYFSETQRNKGNFPGRFSGRQFSNSRSEMNVSTLELGDSALYLCASSAQGTAYGYTFGSGTRLTVV.

This chain connects TRBV7-9 to TRBJ1-2; D is possibly TRBD1 (5 bases). The CDR3 spans 13 residues. Germline loops: CDR1 SEHNR, CDR2 FQNEAQ (reference sequence). V lost 5 bases to trimming and J lost 3 bases, with 10 bases between them. The CDR3 region is CASSEGMDYGYTF. CDR3 coding DNA: TGTGCCAGCAGCGAGGGGATGGACTATGGCTACACCTTC.

The rearrangement uses TRBV18 and TRBJ1-1; D not resolved. The CDR3 runs to 13 residues. With 3 bases removed from V and 3 bases from J, the gap between germline ends came to 8 bases. Germline values: CDR1 KGHSH, CDR2 LQKENI. The DNA of the CDR3 is TGTGCCAGCTCACCGGCCCAGGACACTGAAGCTTTCTTT. The encoded protein is CASSPAQDTEAFF.

J is TRBJ1-2 and V is TRBV11-2; perhaps TRBD1 as D (5 bases). The V end was cut by 6 bases, the J end by 4 bases, with 15 bases between. The CDR3 consists of 14 residues. Germline CDR1 reads SGHAT; CDR2 reads FQNNGV. Here the CDR3 DNA reads TGTGCCAGCAGTCGACAGACTCCTCCCTATGGCTACACCTTC. Its protein product is CASSRQTPPYGYTF.

The chain is built from TRBV5-1 and TRBJ2-1, with a weak D call TRBD1 (5 bases). Germline V lookup: CDR1 SGHRS, CDR2 YFSETQ. The CDR3 is 15 residues long. V gave up 0 bases and J gave up 5 bases, with 12 bases separating them. The CDR3 nucleotides are TGCGCCAGCAGCTTGGCCGGCAGGGTCGACAATGAGCAGTTCTTC. Its translation: CASSLAGRVDNEQFF.

The chain employs TRBV6-4 and TRBJ2-3, with 16 nucleotides matching TRBD2. With 2 bases clipped from V and 4 bases from J, the junction kept 0 bases outside the gene matches. The CDR3 is 16 amino acids. Germline V CDR1 and CDR2: MRHNA, SNTAGT. CDR3: CASSDGTSGGADTQYF. In DNA form, the CDR3 reads TGTGCCAGCAGTGACGGGACTAGCGGGGGGGCAGATACGCAGTATTTT.